This entry lists 32 T cell receptor beta chains sequenced from one sample in a study of immune heterogeneity within non-small cell lung tumors. With 32 V and 13 J primers, multiplex PCR amplified the TCR beta CDR3. TCRdb analysed the multiplex PCR reads with MiXCR anew, one entry per CDR3 protein. This table holds 10,000 to 15,000 distinct CDR3 sequences, around 23% found once. Bulk tumor gDNA, 450 to 600 ng per sample, served as the TCR template. From each primary tumor, several far-apart biopsies were obtained during surgery. Patients had untreated, newly diagnosed non-small cell lung cancer and underwent curative surgery. The sequenced sample was lung tumor tissue. All receptors derive from a middle-aged man with non-small cell lung cancer.

By sample share, this clonotype is medium-sized. J is TRBJ2-7 and V is TRBV6-1, with a weak D call TRBD2 (7 bases). CDR1 and CDR2 (germline): MNHNS, SASEGT. The length of the CDR3 is 12 residues. CDR3 sequence reads: CAGGRESSEQYF. CDR3 DNA: TGTGCTGGGGGGCGGGAGTCGAGCGAGCAGTACTTC.

The sample holds many counts of this clonotype. The V call is TRBV7-9, the J call TRBJ2-7; D gene ambiguous. The germline V gene encodes CDR1 SEHNR and CDR2 FQNEAQ (reference sequence). Trimming shortened V by 1 base and J by 3 bases, and 13 bases separated the two germline ends. The CDR3 consists of 15 residues. The CDR3, as DNA: TGTGCCAGCAGCTTAGGACCAGGTCAGGACTACGAGCAGTACTTC. Translated: CASSLGPGQDYEQYF.

This clonotype was found many times. The chain is built from TRBV19 and TRBJ2-3; possibly TRBD1 or TRBD2 for D (6 bases each). Germline CDR1 is LNHDA and CDR2 is SQIVND (reference sequence). There are 16 residues in the CDR3. V was pared by 6 bases and J by 1 base, with 17 bases between. The CDR3 is CASRGTLRGGTDTQYF. CDR3 in DNA: TGTGCCAGTAGAGGGACCTTAAGGGGGGGCACAGATACGCAGTATTTT.

At least ten counts were recorded for this clonotype. The chain uses TRBV20-1 and TRBJ2-1; D ambiguous. Trimming shortened V by 7 bases and J by 5 bases, and 21 bases separated the two germline ends. This CDR3 is 15 amino acids long. The germline gives CDR1 DFQATT, CDR2 SNEGSKA (reference sequence). The chain's CDR3 is CSGLSRGLIHNEQFF. The CDR3 region has the DNA TGCAGTGGGCTCTCTCGCGGTCTTATCCACAATGAGCAGTTCTTC.

This clonotype is labeled as medium-sized. The gene calls are TRBV2 and TRBJ2-7, with D perhaps TRBD1 (5 bases). Germline assignment: CDR1 SNHLY and CDR2 FYNNEI. This CDR3 region has 12 residues. Trimming stripped 4 bases from V and 6 bases from J, with 10 bases between. The DNA for the CDR3 is TGTGCCAGCAGTGGCCAGGGAATCGAGCAGTACTTC. This gives the protein CASSGQGIEQYF.

Ten or more counts support this clonotype. V usage is TRBV14 and J usage is TRBJ2-7; the D gene is possibly TRBD2 (6 bases). CDR1 SGHDN and CDR2 FVKESK come from the germline V gene. Trimming removed 4 bases at V and 3 bases at J, with 13 bases between. The CDR3 has 14 amino acids. The CDR3 is CASSPGTGLYEQYF. CDR3 nucleotide sequence: TGTGCCAGCAGCCCCGGGACGGGACTCTACGAGCAGTACTTC.

J is TRBJ1-1 and V is TRBV2; D is unclear. Looked up from germline, CDR1 is SNHLY and CDR2 is FYNNEI. CDR3 length equals 13 residues. Trimming took 8 bases from V and 0 from J, leaving 10 bases between them. The CDR3 DNA sequence: TGTGCCAGCTGCCCGATGATGAACACTGAAGCTTTCTTT. This translates into CASCPMMNTEAFF.

This clonotype occurred many times. The chain joins TRBV11-2 to TRBJ1-2; TRBD1 is a possible D gene (5 bases). This CDR3 has 13 residues. Germline CDR1 is SGHAT and CDR2 is FQNNGV. V lost 5 bases and J 1 base, leaving 8 bases between the germline ends. The CDR3 is CASSVGGNYGYTF. The CDR3 nucleotides read TGTGCCAGCAGCGTTGGGGGTAACTATGGCTACACCTTC. Drawing the rest from reference TRBV11-2 and TRBJ1-2, the complete variable domain is EAGVAQSPRYKIIEKRQSVAFWCNPISGHATLYWYQQILGQGPKLLIQFQNNGVVDDSQLPKDRFSAERLKGVDSTLKIQPAKLEDSAVYLCASSVGGNYGYTFGSGTRLTVV.

In its sample, this clonotype was seen many times. V is TRBV11-2 and J is TRBJ1-1; D remains ambiguous. The CDR3 spans 15 residues. The V gene's germline CDR1 is SGHAT and CDR2 FQNNGV. Trimming removed 0 bases at V and 1 base at J, with 9 bases between. The CDR3 spells CASSLDPAPNTEAFF. The CDR3 DNA follows: TGTGCCAGCAGCTTAGACCCGGCCCCGAACACTGAAGCTTTCTTT.

For this clonotype: This CDR3 is missing its conserved last phenylalanine or tryptophan, likely due to a read error. The chain couples TRBV12-3 or TRBV12-4 to TRBJ2-7; D is unresolved. Trimming removed 4 bases at V and 2 bases at J, with 3 bases between. This CDR3 has 11 residues. CDR3 amino acids: CASSYPYEQYL. The DNA for the CDR3 is TGTGCCAGCAGTTACCCCTACGAGCAGTACCTC.

This chain uses TRBV30 with TRBJ2-1, with no clear D. Trimming stripped 4 bases from V and 8 bases from J, with 9 bases between. The germline V gene has CDR1 GTSNPN and CDR2 SVGIG (reference sequence). This CDR3 region has 11 residues. The DNA for the CDR3 is TGTGCCTGGATTAGAGGCGATGAGCAGTTCTTC. Protein product: CAWIRGDEQFF.

This clonotype is categorized as medium-sized. The V and J genes are TRBV27 and TRBJ1-2; 9 bases line up with TRBD1. J lost 5 bases, V lost 5 bases, and 9 bases had no gene match. The length of the CDR3 is 15 residues. The germline V gene encodes CDR1 MNHEY and CDR2 SMNVEV (reference sequence). The CDR3 DNA reads as TGTGCCAGCAGTACCCGACCGGGACAGGGATATGGCTACACCTTC. Residues: CASSTRPGQGYGYTF.

This clonotype is large in the sample. The rearrangement links TRBV12-3 or TRBV12-4 to TRBJ2-7; D is ambiguous. Trimming cost V 2 bases and J 1 base, with 9 bases left between them. The CDR3 extends over 14 amino acids. The DNA of the CDR3 is TGTGCCAGCAGTTTAAACAGAGCTTCCTACGAGCAGTACTTC. It codes for CASSLNRASYEQYF.

As to this clonotype: The conserved phenylalanine or tryptophan normally closing the CDR3 is absent here, so this likely arose from a read error. V usage is TRBV5-6 and J usage is TRBJ1-5, with D perhaps TRBD1 (5 bases). CDR3 length: 15 amino acids. Trimming removed 0 bases at V and 4 bases at J, with 11 bases between. Germline CDR1 SGHDT, CDR2 YYEEEE. The CDR3 region has the DNA TGTGCCAGCAGCTTGGCCCAGGGTTGGAATCAGCCCCAGCATATT. Translation gives CASSLAQGWNQPQHI.

About this clonotype: An end of the junction does not agree with germline; a read error may underlie this. This chain links TRBV12-3 or TRBV12-4 with TRBJ1-2; possibly TRBD1 for D (5 bases). The length of the CDR3 is 15 residues. The CDR3 region has the DNA TGTGCCAGCAGCCCTGTAGGGGTGGATAATTATGGCTGCACCTTC. Encoded protein: CASSPVGVDNYGCTF.

There are many counts of this clonotype. Relative to the germline gene, one junction end is altered; a read error may explain this. The chain has TRBV6-1 and TRBJ2-5, with 7 positions matching TRBD1. The CDR3 length is 16 residues. Germline-derived CDR1 and CDR2 are MNHNS and SASEGT. The CDR3 reads CVSSPRTGSDQETQYF. The CDR3 nucleotides read TGTGTCAGCAGTCCCCGGACAGGATCGGACCAAGAGACCCAGTACTTC.

With respect to this clonotype: This may stem from a read error, because a much larger clone lies one nucleotide away. This chain links TRBV7-3 with TRBJ2-3; weak D call: TRBD2 (5 bases). Germline CDR1 SGHTA, CDR2 FQGTGA. The germline V and J ends were trimmed by 4 bases and 4 bases, with 15 bases remaining between them. The CDR3 sequence is 15 residues long. In DNA form, the CDR3 reads TGTGCCAGCAGCTACTTAGGCGGGCAATCAGATACGCAGTATTTT. Amino acids: CASSYLGGQSDTQYF.

This clonotype was counted only a few times. V and J are TRBV28 and TRBJ2-3; D ambiguous. The germline V gene has CDR1 MDHEN and CDR2 SYDVKM. The CDR3 totals 12 residues. Trimming cost V 7 bases and J 2 bases, with 7 bases left between them. The CDR3, as DNA: TGTGCCAGCAAGAACTCCACAGATACGCAGTATTTT. It encodes CASKNSTDTQYF.

This clonotype appeared many times. The rearrangement joins TRBV5-1 to TRBJ1-1; the D is unclear. The CDR3 length is 14 residues. V lost 7 bases to trimming and J lost 0 bases, with 13 bases between them. Germline CDR1 SGHRS, CDR2 YFSETQ. The CDR3 DNA reads TGCGCCAGCTCACCTACAGTCATGAACACTGAAGCTTTCTTT. Its protein is CASSPTVMNTEAFF.

There are many counts of this clonotype. The chain recombines TRBV11-2 with TRBJ1-1, with a possible D match to TRBD1 (6 bases). The CDR3 contains 15 residues. Germline loops: CDR1 SGHAT, CDR2 FQNNGV. V was clipped by 1 base and J by 7 bases, with 16 bases between them. CDR3: CASSLVTGTYDEAFF. CDR3 in DNA: TGTGCCAGCAGCTTAGTGACCGGGACATACGATGAAGCTTTCTTT.

This clonotype came up many times. The V gene is TRBV5-1, the J gene TRBJ2-1; 10 positions agree with TRBD2. Per the germline V gene, CDR1 is SGHRS and CDR2 is YFSETQ. Losses at the gene ends were 0 bases for V and 8 bases for J; bases not matched to a gene: 8. The length of the CDR3 is 16 residues. CDR3 nucleotides: TGCGCCAGCAGCTTGGTGCCTAGCGGGGGTCTTGATGAGCAGTTCTTC. Amino acids: CASSLVPSGGLDEQFF.

There are a few counts of this clonotype. The chain couples TRBV18 to TRBJ2-3; 11 bases are shared with TRBD2. Germline V gene lookup returns CDR1 KGHSH and CDR2 LQKENI. Unmatched junction bases numbered 6, after V lost 3 bases and J lost 4 bases. This CDR3 contains 16 residues. The CDR3 reads CASSPLAGGGADTQYF. The CDR3 DNA reads TGTGCCAGCTCACCCCTAGCGGGAGGAGGCGCAGATACGCAGTATTTT.

This clonotype was picked up many times. This chain joins TRBV19 and TRBJ1-2, with a possible D match to TRBD1 (5 bases). CDR1 and CDR2 from the germline V gene are LNHDA and SQIVND (reference sequence). V lost 6 bases to trimming and J lost 10 bases, with 18 bases between them. CDR3 length: 13 amino acids. CDR3 nucleotides: TGTGCCAGTAGATACCCCCCCCGGGGGGACTACACCTTC. Residues: CASRYPPRGDYTF.

Points on this clonotype: Possible read error: a much larger clone is one base away. V and J are TRBV12-3 or TRBV12-4 and TRBJ2-1; 10 bases align to TRBD2. V lost 6 bases and J lost 7; bases outside the gene matches: 9. This CDR3 has 15 amino acids. In DNA, the CDR3 is TGTGCCAGCAGACTAAGCGGGGGGGCGGCGAATGAGCAGTTCTTC. This sequence encodes CASRLSGGAANEQFF.

As concerns this clonotype: An end of the junction differs from the germline gene, which may be a read error. J is TRBJ2-5 and V is TRBV5-6; D gene uncertain. The germline V gene has CDR1 SGHDT and CDR2 YYEEEE. This CDR3 contains 11 residues. CDR3 sequence reads: CPSNYQETQYF. CDR3 sequence (DNA): TGTCCCAGCAACTACCAAGAGACCCAGTACTTC.

Notes on this clonotype: A much bigger clone sits one base away, suggesting this may be a read error. This sequence joins TRBV24-1 and TRBJ1-5; D not certain. This CDR3 region has 13 residues. Per germline, CDR1 KGHDR and CDR2 SFDVKD. Deletions cut 0 bases from V and 8 bases from J, with 7 bases between. The CDR3 sequence: CATSDLYDKPQHF. DNA for the CDR3: TGTGCCACCAGTGATTTGTACGATAAGCCCCAGCATTTT.

This clonotype was observed at least ten times. The V call is TRBV28, the J call TRBJ1-5; D unresolved. V lost 1 base to trimming and J lost 3 bases, with 10 bases between them. The CDR3 sequence is 15 residues long. Germline CDR1 and CDR2: MDHEN and SYDVKM. The DNA of the CDR3 is TGTGCCAGCAGTTTATCGGATGCCAACAATCAGCCCCAGCATTTT. Residues: CASSLSDANNQPQHF.

This clonotype was detected many times. This chain uses TRBV6-1 with TRBJ1-4; 9 nucleotides line up with TRBD1. The germline gives CDR1 MNHNS, CDR2 SASEGT. The CDR3 consists of 14 residues. V shed 6 bases and J 3 bases; nucleotides not matched to a gene: 2. The CDR3 DNA follows: TGTGCCAGCAGCCGACAGGGGGCTAATGAAAAACTGTTTTTT. Encoded protein: CASSRQGANEKLFF.

This clonotype was seen ten or more times. The chain employs TRBV19 and TRBJ2-7; D may be TRBD1 (6 bases). V was pared by 1 base and J by 1 base, with 11 bases between. Germline lookup yields CDR1 LNHDA and CDR2 SQIVND (reference sequence). The CDR3 consists of 15 residues. The CDR3 DNA reads as TGTGCCAGTAGTATAGGGACAGCGAGATCCTACGAGCAGTACTTC. Translated, it gives CASSIGTARSYEQYF.

This clonotype was seen a handful of times. A much bigger clone sits one base away, suggesting this may be a read error. The chain combines TRBV7-2 with TRBJ2-7, with D perhaps TRBD1 or TRBD2 (5 bases each). Germline CDR1 and CDR2: SGHTA and FQGNSA. Trimming took 1 base from V and 11 from J, leaving 9 bases between them. The CDR3 loop spans 11 amino acids. DNA of the CDR3: TGTGCCAGCAGCTTAGGGTGGGGGAAGTACTTC. It encodes CASSLGWGKYF.

In regard to this clonotype: This clone may be a read error of a much larger clone one base away. Here the CDR3 DNA reads TGTGCCAGCACGCAGGGGGTAGACCACCAAGAGACCCAGTACTTC. As protein: CASTQGVDHQETQYF. The genes are TRBV28 and TRBJ2-5, with TRBD1 identical over 7 bases. J gave up 0 bases and V 7 bases, and 8 bases lay outside the gene matches. This CDR3 comprises 15 residues. CDR1 is MDHEN and CDR2 is SYDVKM in the germline V gene.

Judged by abundance, this clonotype is medium-sized. The chain combines TRBV6-1 with TRBJ1-5, with a tentative D call TRBD1 (6 bases). CDR1 is MNHNS, CDR2 SASEGT, per germline. Between the trimmed V and J ends, which lost 6 bases and 7 bases, there was a span of 13 bases. The CDR3 contains 13 residues. The CDR3 sequence: CASRKTRGQPQHF. CDR3 sequence (DNA): TGTGCCAGCAGAAAAACCAGGGGCCAGCCCCAGCATTTT.